This T cell receptor beta chain was found in a study of blood T cells in healthy people across ages. CDR3 length: 11 residues. CDR1 and CDR2 (germline): SGHAT, FQNNGV. V shed 5 bases and J shed 6 bases, with 6 bases lying between them. The use of a sample-barcoded 5' primer and a J-beta primer mix characterized a second PCR of roughly 7 to 11 cycles. TCRdb fed the 5' RACE reads into MiXCR, producing one record per CDR3 protein. The data contain around 710,000 distinct CDR3 sequences, more than 40% of them singletons. The rearrangement links TRBV11-2 to TRBJ2-3; D not certain. The sequence came from a woman aged 55-69 years in good health. Sequenced input: blood. In DNA form, the CDR3 reads TGTGCCAGCAGCATGTTGGATACGCAGTATTTT. This sequence encodes CASSMLDTQYF. The full variable domain, with the rest looked up from reference TRBV11-2 and TRBJ2-3, is EAGVAQSPRYKIIEKRQSVAFWCNPISGHATLYWYQQILGQGPKLLIQFQNNGVVDDSQLPKDRFSAERLKGVDSTLKIQPAKLEDSAVYLCASSMLDTQYFGPGTRLTVL.